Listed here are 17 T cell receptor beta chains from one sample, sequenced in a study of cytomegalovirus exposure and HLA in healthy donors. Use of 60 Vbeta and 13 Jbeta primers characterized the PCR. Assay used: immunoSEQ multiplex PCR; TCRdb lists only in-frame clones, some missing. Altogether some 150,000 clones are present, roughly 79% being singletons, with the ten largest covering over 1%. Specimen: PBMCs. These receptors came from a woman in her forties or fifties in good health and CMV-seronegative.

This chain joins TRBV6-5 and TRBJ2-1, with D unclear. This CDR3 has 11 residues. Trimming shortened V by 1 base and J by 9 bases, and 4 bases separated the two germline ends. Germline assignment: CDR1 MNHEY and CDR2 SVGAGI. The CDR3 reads CASSYLSEQFF. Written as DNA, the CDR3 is TGTGCCAGCAGTTACTTGAGTGAGCAGTTCTTC.

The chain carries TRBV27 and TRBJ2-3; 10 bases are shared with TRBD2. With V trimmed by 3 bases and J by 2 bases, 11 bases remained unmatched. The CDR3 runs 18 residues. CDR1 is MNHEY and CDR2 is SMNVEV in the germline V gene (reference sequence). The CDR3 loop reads CASSFLAGATIITDTQYF. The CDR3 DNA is TGTGCCAGCAGTTTTCTAGCGGGGGCCACAATAATCACAGATACGCAGTATTTT.

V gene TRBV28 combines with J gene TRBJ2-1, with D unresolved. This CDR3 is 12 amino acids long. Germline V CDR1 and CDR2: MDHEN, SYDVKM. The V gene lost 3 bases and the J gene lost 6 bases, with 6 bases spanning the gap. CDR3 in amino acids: CASSFPSNEQFF. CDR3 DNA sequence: TGTGCCAGCAGTTTCCCCAGCAATGAGCAGTTCTTC.

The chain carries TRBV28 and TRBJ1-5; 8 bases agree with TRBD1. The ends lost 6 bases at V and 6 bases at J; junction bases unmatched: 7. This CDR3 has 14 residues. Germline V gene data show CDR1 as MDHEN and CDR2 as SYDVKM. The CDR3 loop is CASSRSGGSQPQHF. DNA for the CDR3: TGTGCCAGCAGCCGATCAGGGGGCTCTCAGCCCCAGCATTTT.

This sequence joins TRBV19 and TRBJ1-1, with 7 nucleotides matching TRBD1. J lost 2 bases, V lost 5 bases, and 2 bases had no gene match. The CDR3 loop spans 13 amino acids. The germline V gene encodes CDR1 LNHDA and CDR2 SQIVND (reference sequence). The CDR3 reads CASSWDRNTEAFF. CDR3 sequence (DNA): TGTGCCAGTAGTTGGGACAGAAACACTGAAGCTTTCTTT.

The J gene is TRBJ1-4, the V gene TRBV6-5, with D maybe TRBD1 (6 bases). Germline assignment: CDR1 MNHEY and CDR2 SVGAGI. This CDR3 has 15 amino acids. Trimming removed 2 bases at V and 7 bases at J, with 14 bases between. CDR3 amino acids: CASSYLTGASEKLFF. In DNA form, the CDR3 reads TGTGCCAGCAGTTACCTGACAGGAGCTAGTGAAAAACTGTTTTTT.

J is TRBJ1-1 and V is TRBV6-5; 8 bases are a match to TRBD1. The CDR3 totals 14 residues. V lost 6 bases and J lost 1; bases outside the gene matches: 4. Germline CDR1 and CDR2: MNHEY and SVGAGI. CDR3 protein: CASRPGQANTEAFF. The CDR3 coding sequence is TGTGCCAGCAGACCGGGACAGGCGAACACTGAAGCTTTCTTT.

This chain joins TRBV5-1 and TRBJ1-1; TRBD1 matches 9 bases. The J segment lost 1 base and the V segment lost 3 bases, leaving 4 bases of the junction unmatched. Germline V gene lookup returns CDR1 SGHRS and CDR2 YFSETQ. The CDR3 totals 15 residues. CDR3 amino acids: CASSSSGQGNTEAFF. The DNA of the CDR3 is TGCGCCAGCAGCTCCTCGGGACAGGGGAACACTGAAGCTTTCTTT.

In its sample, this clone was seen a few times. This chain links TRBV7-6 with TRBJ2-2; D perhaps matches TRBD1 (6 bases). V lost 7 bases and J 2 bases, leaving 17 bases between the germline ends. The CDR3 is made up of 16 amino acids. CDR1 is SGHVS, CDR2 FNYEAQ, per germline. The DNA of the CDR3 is TGTGCCAGCAACCGCGACGGACAGCTAAACACCGGGGAGCTGTTTTTT. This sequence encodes CASNRDGQLNTGELFF.

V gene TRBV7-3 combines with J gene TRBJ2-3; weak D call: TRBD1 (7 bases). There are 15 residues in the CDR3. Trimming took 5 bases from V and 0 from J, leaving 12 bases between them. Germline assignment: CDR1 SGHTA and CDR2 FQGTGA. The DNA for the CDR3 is TGTGCCAGCAGCCGCGGGACAGCAAGCACAGATACGCAGTATTTT. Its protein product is CASSRGTASTDTQYF.

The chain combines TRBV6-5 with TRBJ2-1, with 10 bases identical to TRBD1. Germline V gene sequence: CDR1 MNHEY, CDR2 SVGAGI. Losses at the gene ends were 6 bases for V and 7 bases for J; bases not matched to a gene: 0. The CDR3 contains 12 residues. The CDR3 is CASRGQGNEQFF. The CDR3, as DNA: TGTGCCAGCAGGGGACAGGGGAATGAGCAGTTCTTC.

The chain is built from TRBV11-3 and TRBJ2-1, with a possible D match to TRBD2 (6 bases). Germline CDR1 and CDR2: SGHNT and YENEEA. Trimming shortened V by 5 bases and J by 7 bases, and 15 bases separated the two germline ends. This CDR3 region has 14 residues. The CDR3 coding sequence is TGTGCCAGCAGCCCCGGGGGTTTTGGGAATGAGCAGTTCTTC. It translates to CASSPGGFGNEQFF.

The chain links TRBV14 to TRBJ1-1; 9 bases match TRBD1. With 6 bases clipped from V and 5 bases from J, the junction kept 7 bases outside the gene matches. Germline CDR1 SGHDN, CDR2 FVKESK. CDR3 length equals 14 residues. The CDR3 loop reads CASRNYRGPTEAFF. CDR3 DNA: TGTGCCAGCAGAAATTACAGGGGGCCTACTGAAGCTTTCTTT.

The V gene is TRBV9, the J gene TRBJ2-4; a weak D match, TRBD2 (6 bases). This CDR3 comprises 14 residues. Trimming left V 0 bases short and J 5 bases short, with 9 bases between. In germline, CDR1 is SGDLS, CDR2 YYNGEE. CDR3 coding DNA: TGTGCCAGCAGCGTAGGAGTAGCGGAAAACATTCAGTACTTC. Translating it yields CASSVGVAENIQYF.

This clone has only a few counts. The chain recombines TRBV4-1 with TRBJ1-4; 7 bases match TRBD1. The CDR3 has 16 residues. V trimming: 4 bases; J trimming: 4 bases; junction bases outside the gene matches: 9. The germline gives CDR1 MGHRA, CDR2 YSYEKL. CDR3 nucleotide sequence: TGCGCCAGCAGCCCAGAGAAGGGACAGAGTAATGAAAAACTGTTTTTT. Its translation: CASSPEKGQSNEKLFF.

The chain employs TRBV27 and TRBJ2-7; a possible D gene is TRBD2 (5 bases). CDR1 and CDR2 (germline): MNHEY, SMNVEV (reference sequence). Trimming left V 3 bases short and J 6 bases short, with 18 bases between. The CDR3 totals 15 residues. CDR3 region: CASSFRGSRAIEQYF. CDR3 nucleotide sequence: TGTGCCAGCAGTTTCCGGGGAAGTCGGGCGATCGAGCAGTACTTC.

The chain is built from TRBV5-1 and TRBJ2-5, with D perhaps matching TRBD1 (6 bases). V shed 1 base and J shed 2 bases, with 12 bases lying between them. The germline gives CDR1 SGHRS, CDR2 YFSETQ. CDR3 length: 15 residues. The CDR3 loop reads CASSLRSGDQETQYF. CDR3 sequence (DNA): TGCGCCAGCAGCTTGCGGTCAGGGGATCAAGAGACCCAGTACTTC.